This entry is about one T cell receptor beta chain. This sample was taken from a study of T cells in Graves' hyperthyroidism and ophthalmopathy. There were TCR beta CDR3 regions amplified from RNA transcripts. A set of HTBI primers served as the primers for a first-round RT-PCR of the TCR CDR3. TCRdb re-derived calls from the multiplex PCR reads in MiXCR, one entry per CDR3 protein. The repertoire holds around 450,000 distinct CDR3 sequences, with approximately 15% as singletons. CDR3 length: 15 residues. V was trimmed by 2 bases and J by 6 bases, leaving 16 bases between them. Germline lookup yields CDR1 MNHGY and CDR2 SVAAGI.

This clonotype was obtained from a woman between 18 and 29 years old with Graves' hyperthyroidism. The chain has TRBV6-9 and TRBJ1-1; D is ambiguous. Sequenced sample: blood. The CDR3 spells CASSYLDGQPSEAFF. CDR3 in DNA: TGTGCCAGCAGTTATCTCGATGGGCAGCCTTCTGAAGCTTTCTTT.